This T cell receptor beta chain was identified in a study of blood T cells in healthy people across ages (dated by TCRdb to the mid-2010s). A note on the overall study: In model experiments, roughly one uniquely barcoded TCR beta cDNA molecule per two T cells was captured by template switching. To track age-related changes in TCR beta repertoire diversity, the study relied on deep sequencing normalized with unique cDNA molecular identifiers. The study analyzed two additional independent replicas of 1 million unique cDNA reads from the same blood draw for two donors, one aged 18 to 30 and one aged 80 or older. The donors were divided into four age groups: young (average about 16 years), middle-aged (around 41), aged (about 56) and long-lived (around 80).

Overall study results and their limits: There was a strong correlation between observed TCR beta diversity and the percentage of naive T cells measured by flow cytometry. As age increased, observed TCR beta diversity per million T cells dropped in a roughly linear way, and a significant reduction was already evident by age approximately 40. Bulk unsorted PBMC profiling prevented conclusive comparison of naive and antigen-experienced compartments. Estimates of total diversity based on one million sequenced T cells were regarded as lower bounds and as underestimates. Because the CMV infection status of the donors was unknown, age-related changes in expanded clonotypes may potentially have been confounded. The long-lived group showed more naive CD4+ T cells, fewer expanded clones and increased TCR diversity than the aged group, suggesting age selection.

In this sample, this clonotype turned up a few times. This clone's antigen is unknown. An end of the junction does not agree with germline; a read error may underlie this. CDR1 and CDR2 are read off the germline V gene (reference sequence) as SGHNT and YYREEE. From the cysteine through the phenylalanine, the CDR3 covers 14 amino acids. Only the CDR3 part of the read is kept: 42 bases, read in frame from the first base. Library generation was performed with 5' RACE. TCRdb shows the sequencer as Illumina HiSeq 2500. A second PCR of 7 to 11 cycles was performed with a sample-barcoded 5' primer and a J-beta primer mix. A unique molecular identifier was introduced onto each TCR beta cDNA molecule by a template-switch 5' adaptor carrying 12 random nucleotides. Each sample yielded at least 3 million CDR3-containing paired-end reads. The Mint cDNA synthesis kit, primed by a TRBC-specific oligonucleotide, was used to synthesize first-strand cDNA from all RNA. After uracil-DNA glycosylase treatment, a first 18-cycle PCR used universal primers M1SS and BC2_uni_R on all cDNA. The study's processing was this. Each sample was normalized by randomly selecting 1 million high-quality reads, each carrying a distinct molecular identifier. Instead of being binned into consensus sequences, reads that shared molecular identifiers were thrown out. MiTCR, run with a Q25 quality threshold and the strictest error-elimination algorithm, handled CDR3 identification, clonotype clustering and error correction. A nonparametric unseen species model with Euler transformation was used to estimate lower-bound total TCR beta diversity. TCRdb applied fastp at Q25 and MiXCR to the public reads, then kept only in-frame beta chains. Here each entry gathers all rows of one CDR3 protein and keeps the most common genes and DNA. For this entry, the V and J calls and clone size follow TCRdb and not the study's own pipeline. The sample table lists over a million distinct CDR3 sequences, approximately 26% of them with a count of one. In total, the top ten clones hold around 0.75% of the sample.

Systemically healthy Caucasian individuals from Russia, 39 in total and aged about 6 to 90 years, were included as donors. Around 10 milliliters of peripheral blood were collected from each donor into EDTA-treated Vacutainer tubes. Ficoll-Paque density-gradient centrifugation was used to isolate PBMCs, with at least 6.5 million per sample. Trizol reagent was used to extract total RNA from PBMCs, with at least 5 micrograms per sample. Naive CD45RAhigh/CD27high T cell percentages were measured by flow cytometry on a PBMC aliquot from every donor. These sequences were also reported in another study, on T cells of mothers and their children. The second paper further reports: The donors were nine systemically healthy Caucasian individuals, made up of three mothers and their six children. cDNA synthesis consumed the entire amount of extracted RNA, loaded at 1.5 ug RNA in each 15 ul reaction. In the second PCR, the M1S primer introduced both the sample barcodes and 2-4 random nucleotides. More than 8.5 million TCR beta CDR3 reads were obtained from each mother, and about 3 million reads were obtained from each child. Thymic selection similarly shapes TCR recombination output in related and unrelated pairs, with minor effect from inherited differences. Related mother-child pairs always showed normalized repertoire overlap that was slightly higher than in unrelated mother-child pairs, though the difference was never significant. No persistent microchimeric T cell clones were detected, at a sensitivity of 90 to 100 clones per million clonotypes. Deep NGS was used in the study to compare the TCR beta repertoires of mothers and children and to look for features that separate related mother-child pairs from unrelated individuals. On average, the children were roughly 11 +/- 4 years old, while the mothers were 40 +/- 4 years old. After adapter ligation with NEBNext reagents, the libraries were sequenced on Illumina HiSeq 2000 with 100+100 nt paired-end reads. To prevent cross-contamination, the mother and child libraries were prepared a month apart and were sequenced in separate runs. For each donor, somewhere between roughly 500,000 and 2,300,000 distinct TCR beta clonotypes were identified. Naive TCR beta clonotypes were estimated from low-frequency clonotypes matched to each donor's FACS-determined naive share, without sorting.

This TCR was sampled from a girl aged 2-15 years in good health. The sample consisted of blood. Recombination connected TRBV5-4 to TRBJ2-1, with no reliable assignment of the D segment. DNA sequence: TGTGCCAGCAGCTTTGGCGCCTCGCGAGAGACCCTGTACTTC. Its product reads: CASSFGASRETLYF.